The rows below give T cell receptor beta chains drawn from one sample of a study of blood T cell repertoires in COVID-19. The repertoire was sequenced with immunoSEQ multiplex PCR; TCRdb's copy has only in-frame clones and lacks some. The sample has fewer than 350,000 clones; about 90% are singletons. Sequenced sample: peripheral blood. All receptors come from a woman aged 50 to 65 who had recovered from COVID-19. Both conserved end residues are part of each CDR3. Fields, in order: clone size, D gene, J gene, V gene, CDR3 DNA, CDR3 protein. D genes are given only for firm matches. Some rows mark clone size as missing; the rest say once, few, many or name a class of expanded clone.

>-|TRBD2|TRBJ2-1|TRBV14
TGTGCCAGCAGCCTTCGGGGGGGCCTGGATAATGAGCAGTTCTTC
CASSLRGGLDNEQFF
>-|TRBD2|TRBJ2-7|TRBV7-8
TGTGCCAGCAGGCTAGCGGGGGGCTCCTACGAGCAGTACTTC
CASRLAGGSYEQYF
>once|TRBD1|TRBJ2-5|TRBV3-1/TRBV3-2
TGTGCCAGCAGCCACAGGACAGGGAGGGAGACCCAGTACTTC
CASSHRTGRETQYF
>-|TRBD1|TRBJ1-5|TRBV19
TGTGCCAGTAGGGAGACAGGGGTCGTCAATCAGCCCCAGCATTTT
CASRETGVVNQPQHF
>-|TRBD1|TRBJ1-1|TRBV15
TGTGCCACCAGCTTTGACAGGGGTGTCACTGAAGCTTTCTTT
CATSFDRGVTEAFF
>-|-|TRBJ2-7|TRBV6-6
TGTGCCAGCAGGGCCGACATCTACGAGCAGTACTTC
CASRADIYEQYF
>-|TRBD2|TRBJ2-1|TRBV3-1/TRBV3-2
TGTGCCAGCAGCCAAGGGGAGGGGCTGGGGTTCTTC
CASSQGEGLGFF
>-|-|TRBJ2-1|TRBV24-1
TGTGCCACCAGTGGGGGCGGCGACAATGAGCAGTTCTTC
CATSGGGDNEQFF
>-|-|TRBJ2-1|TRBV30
TGTGCCTGGAGTGTAACCCTAACTAGGTACAATGAGCAGTTCTTC
CAWSVTLTRYNEQFF
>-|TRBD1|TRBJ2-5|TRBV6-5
TGTGCCAGTGACTGGACAGGGGGTACGAGAGAGACCCAGTACTTC
CASDWTGGTRETQYF
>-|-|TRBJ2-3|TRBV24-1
TGTGCCACCAGTGACAGGGGCGGAGATACGCAGTATTTT
CATSDRGGDTQYF
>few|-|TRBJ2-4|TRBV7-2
TGTGCCAGCAGCTCAACAGGGCCTAAAGACATTCAGTACTTC
CASSSTGPKDIQYF
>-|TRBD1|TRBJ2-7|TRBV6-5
TGTGCCAGCAGTTCTCCGGGACAGACACACGAGCAGTACTTC
CASSSPGQTHEQYF
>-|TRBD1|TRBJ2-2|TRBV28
TGTGCCAGCACTGACAGGGTAAACACCGGGGAGCTGTTTTTT
CASTDRVNTGELFF
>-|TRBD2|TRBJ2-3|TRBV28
TGTGCCAGCAGTTTCCTCCGGGGGGGGGTGGATACGCAGTATTTT
CASSFLRGGVDTQYF
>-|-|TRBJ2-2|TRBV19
TGTGCCAGTAGAATTGGAGGGTCCGGGGAGCTGTTTTTT
CASRIGGSGELFF
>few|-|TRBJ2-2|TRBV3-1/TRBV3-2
TGTGCCAGCAGCCCCATCCCAGCCACAGGGCCGAGGAGGGAGCTGTTTTTT
CASSPIPATGPRRELFF
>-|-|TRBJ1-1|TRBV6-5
TGTGCCAGCAGTAACACCATGAACACTGAAGCTTTCTTT
CASSNTMNTEAFF
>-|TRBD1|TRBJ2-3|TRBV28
TGTGCCAGCAGTCCCCAACAGGGGACGGGTACAGATACGCAGTATTTT
CASSPQQGTGTDTQYF
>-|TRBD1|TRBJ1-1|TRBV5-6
TGTGCCAGCAGCTTACAGGGGTTGTCCTCCTTAGCTTTCTTT
CASSLQGLSSLAFF
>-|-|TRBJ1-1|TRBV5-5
TGTGCCAGCAGCTTGCGGGTCGAAGCTTTCTTT
CASSLRVEAFF
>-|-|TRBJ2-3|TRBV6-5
TGTGCCAGCAGTAAACAGGGCGCTTTCACAGATACGCAGTATTTT
CASSKQGAFTDTQYF
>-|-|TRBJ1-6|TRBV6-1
TGTGCCAGCAGTGATCAGGTGTCCAGGGGAAATAATTCACCCCTCCACTTT
CASSDQVSRGNNSPLHF
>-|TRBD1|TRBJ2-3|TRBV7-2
TGTGCCAGCAGCCAGGCAGGGACAGGCACAGATACGCAGTATTTT
CASSQAGTGTDTQYF
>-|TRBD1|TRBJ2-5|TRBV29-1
TGCAGCGTTGAGCCGGACAGGGGGCACAGGGAGACCCAGTACTTC
CSVEPDRGHRETQYF
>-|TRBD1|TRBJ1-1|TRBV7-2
TGTGCCAGCAGCATATGGACAGGGGGGCCCACTGAAGCTTTCTTT
CASSIWTGGPTEAFF
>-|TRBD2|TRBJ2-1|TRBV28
TGTGCCAGCACCGACGGGGGGAGCTCCTACAATGAGCAGTTCTTC
CASTDGGSSYNEQFF
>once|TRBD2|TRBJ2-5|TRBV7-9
TGTGCCAGCAGCCTCAGGACTAGCGGGACAAGGGGCCAAGAGACCCAGTACTTC
CASSLRTSGTRGQETQYF
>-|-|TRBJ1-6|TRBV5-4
TGTGCCAGCAGCTTAGGGGGTTCACCCCTCCACTTT
CASSLGGSPLHF
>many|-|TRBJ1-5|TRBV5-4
TGTGCCAGCAGCTATGGAGGGAGCAATCAGCCCCAGCATTTT
CASSYGGSNQPQHF
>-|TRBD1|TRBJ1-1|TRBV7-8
TGTGCCAGCAGCTTATATGGGGGACAGATCTCGAACACTGAAGCTTTCTTT
CASSLYGGQISNTEAFF
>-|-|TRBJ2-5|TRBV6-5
TGTGCCAGCAGGGAGGAGACCCAGTACTTC
CASREETQYF
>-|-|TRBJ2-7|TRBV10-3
TGTGCCATCAGTGAGCATCAGCGGACCACCTACGAGCAGTACTTC
CAISEHQRTTYEQYF
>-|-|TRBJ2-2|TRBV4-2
TGTGCCAGCAGCCAAGCTTACAGCGGGAACACCGGGGAGCTGTTTTTT
CASSQAYSGNTGELFF
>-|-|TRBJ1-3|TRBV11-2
TGTGCCAGCAGCTCCACCTACGACAGTCGCTCTGGAAACACCATATATTTT
CASSSTYDSRSGNTIYF
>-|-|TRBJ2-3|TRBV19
TGTGCCAGTAGTATTAATTCGGAGACGGAAGATACGCAGTATTTT
CASSINSETEDTQYF
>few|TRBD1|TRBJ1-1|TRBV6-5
TGTGCCAGCAGTTACGACAGGGGCACTGAAGCTTTCTTT
CASSYDRGTEAFF
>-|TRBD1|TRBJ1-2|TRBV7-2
TGTGCCAGCAGCTCGACAGGGACTCTCGGTGGCTACACCTTC
CASSSTGTLGGYTF
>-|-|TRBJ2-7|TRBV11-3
TGTGCCAGCAGCGGAACCCGGATAGCTGGTTTCTACGAGCAGTACTTC
CASSGTRIAGFYEQYF
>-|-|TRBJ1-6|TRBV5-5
TGTGCCAGCAGCTTGGATGCAGGGAATTCACCCCTCCACTTT
CASSLDAGNSPLHF
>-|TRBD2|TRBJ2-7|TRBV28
TGTGCCAGCAGTCGGGGGTTCTCCGGGACTAGCGGGTTGTACGAGCAGTACTTC
CASSRGFSGTSGLYEQYF
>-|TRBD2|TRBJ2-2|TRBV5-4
TGTGCCAGCAGCCAGGGACTAGCGGGGGGGCCCGGGGAGCTGTTTTTT
CASSQGLAGGPGELFF
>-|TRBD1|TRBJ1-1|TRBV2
TGTGCCAGCTCCCAGGGGGAGAACACAGAAGCTTTCTTT
CASSQGENTEAFF
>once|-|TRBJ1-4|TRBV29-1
TGCAGCGGGGGGATTCAGAATGAAAAACTGTTTTTT
CSGGIQNEKLFF
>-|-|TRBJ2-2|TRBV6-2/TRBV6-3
TGTGCCAGCAGTCCCCCTCGGGACACCGGGGAGCTGTTTTTT
CASSPPRDTGELFF
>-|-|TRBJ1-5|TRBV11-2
TGTGCCAGCAGCTTACAGGCGGGAGTCAATCAGCCCCAGCATTTT
CASSLQAGVNQPQHF
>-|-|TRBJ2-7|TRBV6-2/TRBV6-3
TGTGCCAGCAGTTACTCCTGGATTGAGACTCGAACCTACGAGCAGTACTTC
CASSYSWIETRTYEQYF
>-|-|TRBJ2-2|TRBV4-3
TGCGCCAGCAGCCAAGAGTCAAGGAGCACCGGGGAGCTGTTTTTT
CASSQESRSTGELFF
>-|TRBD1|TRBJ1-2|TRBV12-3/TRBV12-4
TGTGCCAGCAGTAGCACAGGGGGCTATGGCTACACCTTC
CASSSTGGYGYTF
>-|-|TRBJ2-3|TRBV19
TGTGCCAGTAGTGACCGACCCGGGATTAGCACAGATACGCAGTATTTT
CASSDRPGISTDTQYF
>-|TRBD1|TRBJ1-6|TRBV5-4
TGTGCCAGCAGCTTGGAGGCAGGGGGAGGTTCACCCCTCCACTTT
CASSLEAGGGSPLHF
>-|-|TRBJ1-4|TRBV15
TGTGCCACCAGCAGAGATTCGGGGGATTATAGGAAAAAACTGTTTTTT
CATSRDSGDYRKKLFF
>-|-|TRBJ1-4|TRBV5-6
TGTGCCAGCAGCATGCAGGGTTGGTACGAAAAACTGTTTTTT
CASSMQGWYEKLFF
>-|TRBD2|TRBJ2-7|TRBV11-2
TGTGCCAGCAGCTTAGGCGGGGGGCTATACGAGCAGTACTTC
CASSLGGGLYEQYF
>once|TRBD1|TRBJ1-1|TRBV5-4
TGTGCCAGCAGCTCTGGACAGGGGGCCCTGCGGGAAGCTTTCTTT
CASSSGQGALREAFF
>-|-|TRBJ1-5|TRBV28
TGTGCCAGCACAGTCCTGGGCAATCAGCCCCAGCATTTT
CASTVLGNQPQHF
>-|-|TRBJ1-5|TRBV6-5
TGTGCCAGCAGTTACTCCCTTTATCAGCCCCAGCATTTT
CASSYSLYQPQHF
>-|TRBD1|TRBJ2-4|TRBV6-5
TGTGCCAGCAGATCGGGACAGGAGAAGAACATTCAGTACTTC
CASRSGQEKNIQYF